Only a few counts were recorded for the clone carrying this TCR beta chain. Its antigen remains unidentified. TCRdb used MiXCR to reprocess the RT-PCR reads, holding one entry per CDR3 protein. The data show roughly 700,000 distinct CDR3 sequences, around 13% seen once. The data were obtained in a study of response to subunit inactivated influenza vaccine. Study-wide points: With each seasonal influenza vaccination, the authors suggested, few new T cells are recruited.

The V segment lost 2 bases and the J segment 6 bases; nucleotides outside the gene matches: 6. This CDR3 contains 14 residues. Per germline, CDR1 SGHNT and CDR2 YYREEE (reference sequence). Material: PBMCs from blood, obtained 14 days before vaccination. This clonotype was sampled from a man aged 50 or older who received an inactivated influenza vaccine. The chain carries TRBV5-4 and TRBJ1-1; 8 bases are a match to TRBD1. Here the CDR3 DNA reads TGTGCCAGCAGCTTAAGTGCGACAGGGGCTGAAGCTTTCTTT. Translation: CASSLSATGAEAFF.